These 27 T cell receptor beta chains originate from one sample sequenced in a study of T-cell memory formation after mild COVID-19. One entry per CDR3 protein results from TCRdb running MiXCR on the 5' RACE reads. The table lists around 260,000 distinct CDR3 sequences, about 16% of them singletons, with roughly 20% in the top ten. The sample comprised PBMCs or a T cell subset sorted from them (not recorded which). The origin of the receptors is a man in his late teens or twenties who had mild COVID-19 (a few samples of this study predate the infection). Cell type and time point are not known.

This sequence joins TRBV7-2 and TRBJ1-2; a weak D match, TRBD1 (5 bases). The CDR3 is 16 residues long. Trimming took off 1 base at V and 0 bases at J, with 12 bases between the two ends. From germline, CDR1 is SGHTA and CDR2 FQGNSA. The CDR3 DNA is TGTGCCAGCAGCTTAGGGTGGCGGGGCGCTAACTATGGCTACACCTTC. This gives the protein CASSLGWRGANYGYTF.

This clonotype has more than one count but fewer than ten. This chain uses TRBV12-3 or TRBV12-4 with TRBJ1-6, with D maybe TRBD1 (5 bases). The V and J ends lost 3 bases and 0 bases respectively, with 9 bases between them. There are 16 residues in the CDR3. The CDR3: CASSFGQSSYNSPLHF. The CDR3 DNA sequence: TGTGCCAGCAGTTTTGGACAAAGCTCCTATAATTCACCCCTCCACTTT.

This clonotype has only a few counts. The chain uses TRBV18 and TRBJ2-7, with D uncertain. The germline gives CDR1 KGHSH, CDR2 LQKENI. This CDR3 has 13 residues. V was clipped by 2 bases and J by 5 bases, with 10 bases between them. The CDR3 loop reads CASSPVGKDEQYF. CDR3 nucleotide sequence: TGTGCCAGCTCACCAGTGGGAAAGGACGAGCAGTACTTC. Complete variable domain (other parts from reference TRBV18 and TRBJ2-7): NAGVMQNPRHLVRRRGQEARLRCSPMKGHSHVYWYRQLPEEGLKFMVYLQKENIIDESGMPKERFSAEFPKEGPSILRIQQVVRGDSAAYFCASSPVGKDEQYFGPGTRLTVT.

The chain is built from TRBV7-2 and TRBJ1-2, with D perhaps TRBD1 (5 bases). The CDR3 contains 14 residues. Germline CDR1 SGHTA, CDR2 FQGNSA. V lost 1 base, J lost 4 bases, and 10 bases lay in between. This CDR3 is CASSLETGGYGYTF. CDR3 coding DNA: TGTGCCAGCAGCTTAGAGACTGGGGGCTATGGCTACACCTTC.

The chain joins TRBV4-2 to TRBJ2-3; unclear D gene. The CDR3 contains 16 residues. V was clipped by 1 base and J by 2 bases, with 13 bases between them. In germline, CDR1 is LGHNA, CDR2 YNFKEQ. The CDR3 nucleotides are TGTGCCAGCAGCCAAGGGTCCGCTTCCATCACAGATACGCAGTATTTT. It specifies CASSQGSASITDTQYF.

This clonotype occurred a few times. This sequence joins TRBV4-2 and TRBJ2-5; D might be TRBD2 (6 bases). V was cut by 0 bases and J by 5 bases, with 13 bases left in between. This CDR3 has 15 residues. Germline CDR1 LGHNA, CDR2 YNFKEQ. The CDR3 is CASSQEGRGTETQYF. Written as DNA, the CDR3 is TGTGCCAGCAGCCAAGAAGGACGGGGGACGGAGACCCAGTACTTC.

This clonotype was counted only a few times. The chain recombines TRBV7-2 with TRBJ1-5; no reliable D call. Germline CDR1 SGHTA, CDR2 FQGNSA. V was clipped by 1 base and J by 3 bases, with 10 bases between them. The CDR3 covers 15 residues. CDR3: CASSLEGSVNQPQHF. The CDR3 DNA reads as TGTGCCAGCAGCTTAGAAGGGTCTGTCAATCAGCCCCAGCATTTT. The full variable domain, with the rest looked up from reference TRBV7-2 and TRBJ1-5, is GAGVSQSPSNKVTEKGKDVELRCDPISGHTALYWYRQSLGQGLEFLIYFQGNSAPDKSGLPSDRFSAERTGGSVSTLTIQRTQQEDSAVYLCASSLEGSVNQPQHFGDGTRLSIL.

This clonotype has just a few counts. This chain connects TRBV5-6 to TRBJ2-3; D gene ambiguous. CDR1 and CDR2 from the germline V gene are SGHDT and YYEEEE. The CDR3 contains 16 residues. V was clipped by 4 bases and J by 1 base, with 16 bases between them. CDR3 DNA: TGTGCCAGCAGCGGTGGACCCACGACCCGCACAGATACGCAGTATTTT. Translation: CASSGGPTTRTDTQYF.

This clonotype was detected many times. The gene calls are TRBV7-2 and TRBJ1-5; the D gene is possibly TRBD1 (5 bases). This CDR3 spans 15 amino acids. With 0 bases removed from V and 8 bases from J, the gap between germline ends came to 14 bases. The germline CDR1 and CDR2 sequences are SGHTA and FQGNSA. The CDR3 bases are TGTGCCAGCAGCTTAGCGAGCCAGAGGGGAGAGCCCCAGCATTTT. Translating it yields CASSLASQRGEPQHF.

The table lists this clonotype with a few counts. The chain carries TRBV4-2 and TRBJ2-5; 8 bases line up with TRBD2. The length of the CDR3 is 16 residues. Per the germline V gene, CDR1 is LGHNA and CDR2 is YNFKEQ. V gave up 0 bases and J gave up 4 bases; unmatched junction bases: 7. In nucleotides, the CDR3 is TGTGCCAGCAGCCAAGATTCCAGCGGGGGTGGAGAGACCCAGTACTTC. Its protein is CASSQDSSGGGETQYF.

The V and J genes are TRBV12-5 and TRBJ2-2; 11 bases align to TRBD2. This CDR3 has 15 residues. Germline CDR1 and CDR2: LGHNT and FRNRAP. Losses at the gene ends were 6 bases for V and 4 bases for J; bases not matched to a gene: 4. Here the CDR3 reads CASGTTSGSTGELFF. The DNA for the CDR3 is TGTGCTAGTGGAACAACTAGCGGGAGCACCGGGGAGCTGTTTTTT.

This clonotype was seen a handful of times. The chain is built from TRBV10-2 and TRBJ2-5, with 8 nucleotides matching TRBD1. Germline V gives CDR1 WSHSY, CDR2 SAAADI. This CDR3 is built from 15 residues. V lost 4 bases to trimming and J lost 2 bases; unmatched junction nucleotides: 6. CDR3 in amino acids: CASSGTGYLQETQYF. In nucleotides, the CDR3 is TGCGCCAGCAGTGGGACAGGGTATCTACAAGAGACCCAGTACTTC.

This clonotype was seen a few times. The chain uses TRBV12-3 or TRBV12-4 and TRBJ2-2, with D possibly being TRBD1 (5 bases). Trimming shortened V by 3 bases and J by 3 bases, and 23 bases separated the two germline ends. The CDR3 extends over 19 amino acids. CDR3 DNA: TGTGCCAGCAGTTTTAAGGCAGGAGTCGGCATAGGGGACACCGGGGAGCTGTTTTTT. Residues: CASSFKAGVGIGDTGELFF.

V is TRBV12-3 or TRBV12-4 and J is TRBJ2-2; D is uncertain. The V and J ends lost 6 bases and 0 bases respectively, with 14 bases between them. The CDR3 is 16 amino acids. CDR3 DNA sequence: TGTGCCAGCAGCCCTGATGAGAAGACGAACACCGGGGAGCTGTTTTTT. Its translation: CASSPDEKTNTGELFF.

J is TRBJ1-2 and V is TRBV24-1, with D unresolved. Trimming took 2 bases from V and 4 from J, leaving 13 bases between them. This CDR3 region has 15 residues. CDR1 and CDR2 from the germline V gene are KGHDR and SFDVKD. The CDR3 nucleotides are TGTGCCACCAGTGATTGGGCTTCAACGGGCTATGGCTACACCTTC. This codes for CATSDWASTGYGYTF.

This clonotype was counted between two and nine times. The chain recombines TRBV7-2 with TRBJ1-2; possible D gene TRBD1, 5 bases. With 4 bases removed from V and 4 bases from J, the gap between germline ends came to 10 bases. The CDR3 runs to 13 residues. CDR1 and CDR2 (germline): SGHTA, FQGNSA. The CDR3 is CASSSRTIYGYTF. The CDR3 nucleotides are TGTGCCAGCAGCTCAAGGACAATCTATGGCTACACCTTC.

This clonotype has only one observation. CDR3 DNA: TGCGCCAGCAGCCGGATCAGGGAAAACTATGGCTACACCTTC. Translation: CASSRIRENYGYTF. This rearrangement joins TRBV4-1 to TRBJ1-2, with a possible D match to TRBD1 (5 bases). The germline V gene has CDR1 MGHRA and CDR2 YSYEKL. The CDR3 is 14 amino acids. V lost 4 bases and J 2 bases, leaving 11 bases between the germline ends.

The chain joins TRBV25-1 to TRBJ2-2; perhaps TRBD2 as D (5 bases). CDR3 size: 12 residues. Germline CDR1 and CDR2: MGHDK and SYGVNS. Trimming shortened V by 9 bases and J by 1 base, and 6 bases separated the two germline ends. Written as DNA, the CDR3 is TGTGCCAGTGGGAGGAACACCGGGGAGCTGTTTTTT. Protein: CASGRNTGELFF. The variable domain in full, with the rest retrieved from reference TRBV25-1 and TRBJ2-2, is EADIYQTPRYLVIGTGKKITLECSQTMGHDKMYWYQQDPGMELHLIHYSYGVNSTEKGDLSSESTVSRIRTEHFPLTLESARPSHTSQYLCASGRNTGELFFGEGSRLTVL.

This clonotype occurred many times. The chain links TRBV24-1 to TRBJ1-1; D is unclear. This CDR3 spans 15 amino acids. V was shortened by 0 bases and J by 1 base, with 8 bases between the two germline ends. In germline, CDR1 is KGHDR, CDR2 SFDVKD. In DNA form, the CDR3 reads TGTGCCACCAGTGATTTGGACCCTTGGAACACTGAAGCTTTCTTT. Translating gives CATSDLDPWNTEAFF.

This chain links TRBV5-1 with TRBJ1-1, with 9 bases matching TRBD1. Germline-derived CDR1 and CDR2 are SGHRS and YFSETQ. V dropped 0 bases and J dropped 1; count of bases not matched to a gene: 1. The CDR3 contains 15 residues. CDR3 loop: CASSLAGQGNTEAFF. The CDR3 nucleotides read TGCGCCAGCAGCTTGGCGGGACAGGGGAACACTGAAGCTTTCTTT.

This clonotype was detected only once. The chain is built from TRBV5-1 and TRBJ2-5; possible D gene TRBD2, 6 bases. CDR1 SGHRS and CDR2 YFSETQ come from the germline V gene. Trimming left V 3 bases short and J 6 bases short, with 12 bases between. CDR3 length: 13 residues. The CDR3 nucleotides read TGCGCCAGCAGCTCGGACTACTTCCAGACCCAGTACTTC. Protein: CASSSDYFQTQYF.

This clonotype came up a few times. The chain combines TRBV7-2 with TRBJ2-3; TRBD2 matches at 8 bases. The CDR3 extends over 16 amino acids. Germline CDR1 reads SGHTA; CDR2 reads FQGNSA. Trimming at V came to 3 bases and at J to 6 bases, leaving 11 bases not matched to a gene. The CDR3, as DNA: TGTGCCAGCAGCTTGTTGCGGGGGGCCCGAGCTGATACGCAGTATTTT. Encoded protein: CASSLLRGARADTQYF.

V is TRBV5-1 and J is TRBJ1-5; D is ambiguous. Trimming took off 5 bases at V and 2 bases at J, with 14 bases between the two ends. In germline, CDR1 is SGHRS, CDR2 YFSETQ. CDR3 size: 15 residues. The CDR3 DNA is TGCGCCAGCAGGGATGGGGTAGCGGGCAATCAGCCCCAGCATTTT. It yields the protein CASRDGVAGNQPQHF.

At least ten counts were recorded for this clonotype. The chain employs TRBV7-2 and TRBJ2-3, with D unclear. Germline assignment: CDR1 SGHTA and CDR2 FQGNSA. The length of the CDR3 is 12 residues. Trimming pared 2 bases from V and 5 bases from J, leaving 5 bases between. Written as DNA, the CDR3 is TGTGCCAGCAGCTTACTAAGAGATACGCAGTATTTT. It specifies CASSLLRDTQYF. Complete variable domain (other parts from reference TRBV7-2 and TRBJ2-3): GAGVSQSPSNKVTEKGKDVELRCDPISGHTALYWYRQSLGQGLEFLIYFQGNSAPDKSGLPSDRFSAERTGGSVSTLTIQRTQQEDSAVYLCASSLLRDTQYFGPGTRLTVL.

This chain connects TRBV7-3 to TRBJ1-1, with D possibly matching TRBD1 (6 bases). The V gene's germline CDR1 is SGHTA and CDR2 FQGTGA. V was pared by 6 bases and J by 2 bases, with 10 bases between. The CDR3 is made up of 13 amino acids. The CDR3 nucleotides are TGTGCCAGCAGTAAACAGGGTAACACTGAAGCTTTCTTT. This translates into CASSKQGNTEAFF.

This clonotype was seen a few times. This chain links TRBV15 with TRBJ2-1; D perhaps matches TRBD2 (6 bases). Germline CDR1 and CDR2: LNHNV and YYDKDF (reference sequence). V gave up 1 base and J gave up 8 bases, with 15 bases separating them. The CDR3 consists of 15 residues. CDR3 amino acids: CATSRGREAIDEQFF. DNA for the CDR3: TGTGCCACCAGCAGAGGAAGGGAGGCCATCGATGAGCAGTTCTTC.

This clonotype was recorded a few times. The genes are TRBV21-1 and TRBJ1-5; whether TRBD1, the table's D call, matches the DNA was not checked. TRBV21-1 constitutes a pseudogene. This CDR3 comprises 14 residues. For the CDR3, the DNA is TGTGCCAGCGGGGACGACGAAGGGGATCAGCCCCAGCATTTT. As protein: CASGDDEGDQPQHF.